These 2 T cell receptor beta chains were sequenced from one sample in a study of post-analysis software for immune sequencing data. No antigen has been assigned to these receptors. Libraries were made from TCR beta cDNA, and they carried unique molecular identifiers. Using its own MiXCR run on the PCR reads, TCRdb lists one record per CDR3 protein. The repertoire holds 600,000 to 700,000 distinct CDR3 sequences, with approximately 59% as singletons. General observations from the study: Patients showed TRBV5-6, TRBV5-1 and TRBV20-1 among several TRBV segments more frequent than in controls.

The sequencing sample was made of blood. These TCRs come from a girl aged 2 to 9 with multiple sclerosis.

The V call is TRBV29-1, the J call TRBJ2-5, with 9 bases that match TRBD2. Per germline, CDR1 SQVTM and CDR2 ANQGSEA. V lost 1 base, J lost 2 bases, and 8 bases stayed unmatched. CDR3 length: 16 amino acids. The CDR3 coding sequence is TGCAGCGTTGAAGTAGCGGGGGTGGGACCTCAAGAGACCCAGTACTTC. It codes for CSVEVAGVGPQETQYF.

The rearrangement joins TRBV10-3 to TRBJ2-2; the match to TRBD1 covers 7 bases. Unmatched junction bases numbered 4, after V lost 8 bases and J lost 4 bases. The CDR3 covers 13 residues. The germline V gene has CDR1 ENHRY and CDR2 SYGVKD. CDR3 sequence: CAISGQSTGELFF. The CDR3, as DNA: TGTGCCATCTCGGGACAGTCCACCGGGGAGCTGTTTTTT.